The table lists the clone carrying this T cell receptor (beta chain) with a few counts. What it recognizes is unknown. This sample stems from a study of T cell responses to AZD1222 COVID-19 vaccine. Overall study findings and caveats: Females outnumbered males among donors, who were mostly white British; clonal diversity was possibly underestimated. Recipients of two AZD1222 doses showed rising Spike-specific TCR breadth and depth.

Measured with immunoSEQ multiplex PCR; TCRdb has only the in-frame clones, and not every one. The data contain around 150,000 clones, around 94% of them singletons. From germline, CDR1 is LNHNV and CDR2 YYDKDF (reference sequence). Trimming cost V 0 bases and J 8 bases; bases outside gene matches: 9. There are 17 residues in the CDR3. Here the sequenced sample was peripheral blood, taken on day 0 of AZD1222 vaccination. V is TRBV15 and J is TRBJ1-4; 10 nucleotides agree with TRBD1. This clonotype was obtained from an adult in good health. The CDR3 sequence is CATSRDLGTGAGEKLFF. The CDR3 bases are TGTGCCACCAGCAGAGATCTGGGGACAGGGGCTGGAGAAAAACTGTTTTTT. Based on the CDR3 plus reference TRBV15 and TRBJ1-4, the full variable domain is DAMVIQNPRYQVTQFGKPVTLSCSQTLNHNVMYWYQQKSSQAPKLLFHYYDKDFNNEADTPDNFQSRRPNTSFCFLDIRSPGLGDTAMYLCATSRDLGTGAGEKLFFGSGTQLSVL.